This entry lists 20 T cell receptor beta chains sequenced from one sample in a study of vaccination and CD4 T cells after COVID-19. With the Oncomine TCR Beta short-read assay, DNA from cultured CD4+ T cells was sequenced. TCRdb re-derived calls from the PCR reads in MiXCR, one entry per CDR3 protein. The sample records 20,000 or so distinct CDR3 sequences, around 42% being singletons. The antigens of these receptors remain unknown. The time point was: late sampling 161 to 241 days after vaccination in three convalescent patients. As to treatment: roughly 10-day PBMC culture with coronavirus spike peptide pools or control peptides (ViraFEST assay). The specimen was CD4+ T cells from blood, cultured in vitro, collected about 7 months after SARS-CoV-2 vaccination. These receptors came from a human donor who had recovered from COVID-19.

This clonotype was counted between two and nine times. The chain employs TRBV20-1 and TRBJ2-7; D is ambiguous. V dropped 6 bases and J dropped 1 base, with 10 bases sitting between them. Per the germline V gene, CDR1 is DFQATT and CDR2 is SNEGSKA (reference sequence). CDR3 size: 12 residues. CDR3 coding DNA: TGCAGTGCCCCAACTGGGTCCTACGAGCAGTACTTC. Protein product: CSAPTGSYEQYF.

The chain employs TRBV6-1 and TRBJ1-5; maybe TRBD1 (6 bases). Germline V CDR1 and CDR2: MNHNS, SASEGT. This CDR3 has 17 residues. V gave up 6 bases and J gave up 3 bases, with 21 bases separating them. The CDR3 DNA reads as TGTGCCAGCAGACCTCGGGGGCAGGGTGGTGACAATCAGCCCCAGCATTTT. Amino acid sequence: CASRPRGQGGDNQPQHF.

J is TRBJ2-1 and V is TRBV15, with TRBD1 as a possible D gene (6 bases). The CDR3 consists of 14 residues. Trimming stripped 4 bases from V and 7 bases from J, with 14 bases between. Germline CDR1 and CDR2: LNHNV and YYDKDF (reference sequence). The CDR3 DNA reads TGTGCCACCAGCAAGGGACACCGGAAGAATGAGCAGTTCTTC. Translation: CATSKGHRKNEQFF.

The chain uses TRBV7-3 and TRBJ2-3; TRBD2 matches 8 bases. The CDR3 length is 16 residues. The trim removed 1 base at V and 7 bases at J, leaving 10 bases unmatched. Germline-derived CDR1 and CDR2 are SGHTA and FQGTGA. CDR3 sequence: CASSLIAGLSENTQYF. The CDR3 region has the DNA TGTGCCAGCAGCTTAATAGCGGGGCTGAGCGAAAATACGCAGTATTTT.

The rearrangement uses TRBV12-3 or TRBV12-4 and TRBJ2-5, with a possible D match to TRBD2 (5 bases). V lost 7 bases to trimming and J lost 0 bases, with 9 bases between them. The CDR3 contains 13 residues. The CDR3 bases are TGTGCCAGCACCCCGGGGAACCAAGAGACCCAGTACTTC. This encodes CASTPGNQETQYF.

This clonotype has more than one count but fewer than ten. The chain recombines TRBV5-4 with TRBJ2-1; 9 nucleotides align to TRBD1. The V gene's germline CDR1 is SGHNT and CDR2 YYREEE (reference sequence). V was clipped by 4 bases and J by 6 bases; unmatched bases: 8. CDR3 size: 15 residues. CDR3 nucleotides: TGTGCCAGCAGCATGACCGGGACAGGGTTCAATGAGCAGTTCTTC. This translates into CASSMTGTGFNEQFF.

V gene TRBV5-1 combines with J gene TRBJ2-1; TRBD2 agrees at 9 bases. The CDR3 consists of 14 residues. The germline gives CDR1 SGHRS, CDR2 YFSETQ. Trimming removed 3 bases from V and 5 bases from J; junction bases left unmatched: 3. The CDR3 DNA sequence: TGCGCCAGCAGCTGGGCTAGCGGGGACAATGAGCAGTTCTTC. Translating gives CASSWASGDNEQFF. The entire variable domain, with the rest obtained from reference TRBV5-1 and TRBJ2-1, is as follows: KAGVTQTPRYLIKTRGQQVTLSCSPISGHRSVSWYQQTPGQGLQFLFEYFSETQRNKGNFPGRFSGRQFSNSRSEMNVSTLELGDSALYLCASSWASGDNEQFFGPGTRLTVL.

The chain recombines TRBV15 with TRBJ2-1; 9 positions agree with TRBD2. Germline V gene lookup returns CDR1 LNHNV and CDR2 YYDKDF (reference sequence). CDR3 length: 15 amino acids. V shed 3 bases and J 9 bases; nucleotides not matched to a gene: 9. The CDR3 is CATSSSGSRIREQFF. CDR3 nucleotides: TGTGCCACCAGCAGTAGCGGGAGTCGAATTCGTGAGCAGTTCTTC.

This clonotype came up once. The chain links TRBV20-1 to TRBJ1-2; 9 positions agree with TRBD1. Losses at the gene ends were 6 bases for V and 6 bases for J; bases not matched to a gene: 5. The CDR3 spans 12 residues. Germline values: CDR1 DFQATT, CDR2 SNEGSKA (reference sequence). The CDR3 sequence: CSATGTGHGYTF. The CDR3 DNA reads TGCAGTGCCACCGGGACAGGGCATGGCTACACCTTC.

The chain employs TRBV5-4 and TRBJ2-3; D might be TRBD2 (5 bases). V dropped 2 bases and J dropped 4 bases, with 11 bases sitting between them. CDR1 and CDR2 from the germline V gene are SGHNT and YYREEE (reference sequence). The CDR3 length is 14 residues. In DNA, the CDR3 is TGTGCCAGCAGCTTATCCAGTAGCGCAGATACGCAGTATTTT. Its protein product is CASSLSSSADTQYF.

The V gene is TRBV19, the J gene TRBJ2-7; 9 nucleotides align to TRBD1. CDR1 and CDR2 from the germline V gene are LNHDA and SQIVND (reference sequence). The CDR3 is 15 amino acids. Unmatched junction bases numbered 9, after V lost 5 bases and J lost 4 bases. The CDR3 sequence: CASSPSGTGRYEQYF. CDR3 DNA: TGTGCCAGTAGTCCCTCCGGGACAGGGCGATACGAGCAGTACTTC.

This chain connects TRBV7-9 to TRBJ1-5; the D is unclear. V shed 4 bases and J shed 3 bases, with 7 bases lying between them. The CDR3 is 13 residues long. Germline assignment: CDR1 SEHNR and CDR2 FQNEAQ (reference sequence). CDR3 loop: CASSSDTNQPQHF. As DNA, the CDR3 is TGTGCCAGCAGCTCCGACACCAATCAGCCCCAGCATTTT.

This clonotype was counted a few times. The V gene is TRBV20-1, the J gene TRBJ2-1, with TRBD2 matching over 10 bases. V lost 6 bases, J lost 9 bases, and 11 bases stayed unmatched. The CDR3 has 14 residues. Per germline, CDR1 DFQATT and CDR2 SNEGSKA (reference sequence). The CDR3 bases are TGCAGTGCCCGGCGGCTAGCGGGAGTTAGTGAGCAGTTCTTC. This sequence encodes CSARRLAGVSEQFF.

The chain links TRBV7-9 to TRBJ1-2, with TRBD1 matching over 7 bases. The V segment lost 4 bases and the J segment 2 bases; nucleotides outside the gene matches: 7. The CDR3 is made up of 15 amino acids. Per the germline V gene, CDR1 is SEHNR and CDR2 is FQNEAQ (reference sequence). The CDR3 is CASSSGPTGNYGYTF. CDR3 DNA sequence: TGTGCCAGCAGCTCCGGGCCGACAGGGAACTATGGCTACACCTTC.

The chain uses TRBV20-1 and TRBJ2-1; possible D gene TRBD1, 6 bases. Germline-derived CDR1 and CDR2 are DFQATT and SNEGSKA (reference sequence). CDR3 length equals 13 residues. V lost 6 bases, J lost 5 bases, and 14 bases lay in between. This CDR3 is CSAYRVRNNEQFF. The DNA of the CDR3 is TGCAGTGCCTACAGGGTGAGGAACAATGAGCAGTTCTTC.

The chain is built from TRBV7-3 and TRBJ2-1; 8 nucleotides match TRBD2. Germline V lookup: CDR1 SGHTA, CDR2 FQGTGA. This CDR3 is built from 14 residues. The ends lost 5 bases at V and 7 bases at J; junction bases unmatched: 7. Written as DNA, the CDR3 is TGTGCCAGCAGCACGGGAGGGCCGAGGAATGAGCAGTTCTTC. Translating it yields CASSTGGPRNEQFF.

The V gene is TRBV11-3, the J gene TRBJ2-5; D might be TRBD2 (7 bases). The germline V gene encodes CDR1 SGHNT and CDR2 YENEEA. The ends were cut back, 5 bases at V and 1 base at J, with 14 bases in the middle. This CDR3 comprises 15 residues. CDR3 nucleotide sequence: TGTGCCAGCAGCCCGCGCGGGGGCTCCCAAGAGACCCAGTACTTC. It translates to CASSPRGGSQETQYF.

V usage is TRBV5-4 and J usage is TRBJ2-1; 11 bases align to TRBD2. The CDR3 spans 15 residues. In germline, CDR1 is SGHNT, CDR2 YYREEE (reference sequence). The trim removed 3 bases at V and 5 bases at J, leaving 4 bases unmatched. The CDR3 nucleotides are TGTGCCAGCAGCTCCGGGACTAGCGGCCACAATGAGCAGTTCTTC. Amino acid sequence: CASSSGTSGHNEQFF.

The genes are TRBV7-2 and TRBJ1-2, with D unresolved. Germline values: CDR1 SGHTA, CDR2 FQGNSA. CDR3 length equals 16 residues. Trimming removed 2 bases from V and 4 bases from J, with 17 bases in between. DNA for the CDR3: TGTGCCAGCAGCTTAACAAGATCCGCACAAGTCTATGGCTACACCTTC. It translates to CASSLTRSAQVYGYTF.

The chain is built from TRBV7-2 and TRBJ2-1, with TRBD1 matching 9 bases. CDR3 size: 16 residues. Trimming removed 2 bases from V and 7 bases from J; junction bases left unmatched: 9. CDR1 and CDR2 from the germline V gene are SGHTA and FQGNSA. DNA for the CDR3: TGTGCCAGCAGCTTAACGCAGGGACAGGGTTGGAATGAGCAGTTCTTC. It is translated as CASSLTQGQGWNEQFF.